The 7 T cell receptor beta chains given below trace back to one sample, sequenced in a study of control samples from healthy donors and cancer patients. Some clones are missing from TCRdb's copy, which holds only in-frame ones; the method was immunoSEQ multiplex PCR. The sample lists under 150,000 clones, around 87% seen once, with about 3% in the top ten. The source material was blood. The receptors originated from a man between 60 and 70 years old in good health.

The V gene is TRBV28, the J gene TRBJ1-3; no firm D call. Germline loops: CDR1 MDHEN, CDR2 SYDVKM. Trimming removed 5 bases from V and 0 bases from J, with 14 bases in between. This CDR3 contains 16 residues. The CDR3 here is CASSKFGGNSGNTIYF. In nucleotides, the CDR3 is TGTGCCAGCAGTAAATTCGGCGGGAACTCTGGAAACACCATATATTTT.

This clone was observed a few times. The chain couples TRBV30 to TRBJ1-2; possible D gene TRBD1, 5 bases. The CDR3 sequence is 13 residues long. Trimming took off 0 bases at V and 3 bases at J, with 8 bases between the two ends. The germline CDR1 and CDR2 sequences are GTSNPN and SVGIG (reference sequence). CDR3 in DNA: TGTGCCTGGAGTGTAGGGGCGGACTATGGCTACACCTTC. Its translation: CAWSVGADYGYTF.

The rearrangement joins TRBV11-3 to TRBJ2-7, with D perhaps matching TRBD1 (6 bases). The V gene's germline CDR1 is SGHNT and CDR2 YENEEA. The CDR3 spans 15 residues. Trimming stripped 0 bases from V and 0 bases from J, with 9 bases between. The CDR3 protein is CASSLEGDNSYEQYF. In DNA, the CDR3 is TGTGCCAGCAGCTTAGAGGGGGACAACTCCTACGAGCAGTACTTC.

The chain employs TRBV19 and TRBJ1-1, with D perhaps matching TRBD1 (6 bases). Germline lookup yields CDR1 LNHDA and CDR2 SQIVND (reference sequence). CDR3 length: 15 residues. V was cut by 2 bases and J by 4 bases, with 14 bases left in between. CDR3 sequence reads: CASSILGQLGTEAFF. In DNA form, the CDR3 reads TGTGCCAGTAGTATACTCGGACAGCTCGGCACTGAAGCTTTCTTT.

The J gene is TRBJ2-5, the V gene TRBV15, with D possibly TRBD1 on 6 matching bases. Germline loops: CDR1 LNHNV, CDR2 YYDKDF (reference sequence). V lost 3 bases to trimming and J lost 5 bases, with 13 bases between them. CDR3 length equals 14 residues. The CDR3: CATSREQGPETQYF. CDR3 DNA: TGTGCCACCAGCAGGGAACAGGGTCCGGAGACCCAGTACTTC.

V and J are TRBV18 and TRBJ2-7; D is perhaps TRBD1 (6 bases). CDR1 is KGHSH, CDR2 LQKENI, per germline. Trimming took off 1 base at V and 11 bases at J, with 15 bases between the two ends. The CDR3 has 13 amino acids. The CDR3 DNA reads TGTGCCAGCTCACCACGGCGGACAGAGAATGAGTACTTC. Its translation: CASSPRRTENEYF.

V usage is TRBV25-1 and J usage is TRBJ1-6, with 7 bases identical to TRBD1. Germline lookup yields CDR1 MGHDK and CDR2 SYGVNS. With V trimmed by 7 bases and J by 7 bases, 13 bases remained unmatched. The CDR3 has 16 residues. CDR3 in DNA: TGTGCCAGCAAATCGGACAGGCATAACAGGAATTCACCCCTCCACTTT. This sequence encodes CASKSDRHNRNSPLHF.